The 30 T cell receptor beta chains reported below all come from one sample, sequenced in a study of cytomegalovirus exposure and HLA in healthy donors. Both 60 Vbeta primers and 13 Jbeta primers went into the PCR. The assay was immunoSEQ multiplex PCR, and TCRdb's table has in-frame clones only and misses some. The sample includes 200,000 or so clones, roughly 80% of them seen just once. The sequenced material came from PBMCs. These receptors originate from a male donor in good health and CMV-seronegative.

This clone was recorded once. This chain connects TRBV5-1 to TRBJ1-1; D unresolved. From germline, CDR1 is SGHRS and CDR2 YFSETQ. The V end lost 4 bases, the J end lost 1 base, and 17 bases lay between the germline ends. CDR3 size: 16 residues. CDR3 nucleotides: TGCGCCAGCAGCATTGGACGGGGTGTGGGGAACACTGAAGCTTTCTTT. This sequence encodes CASSIGRGVGNTEAFF.

The genes are TRBV25-1 and TRBJ2-4; no clear D gene. Trimming removed 3 bases from V and 2 bases from J, with 8 bases in between. Germline values: CDR1 MGHDK, CDR2 SYGVNS. This CDR3 spans 14 amino acids. CDR3 DNA sequence: TGTGCCAGCAGTGATAAGCAACCCAAAAACATTCAGTACTTC. This codes for CASSDKQPKNIQYF. The complete variable domain, with remaining parts taken from reference TRBV25-1 and TRBJ2-4, reads EADIYQTPRYLVIGTGKKITLECSQTMGHDKMYWYQQDPGMELHLIHYSYGVNSTEKGDLSSESTVSRIRTEHFPLTLESARPSHTSQYLCASSDKQPKNIQYFGAGTRLSVL.

CDR3 residues: CASSEAYRRVSLHF. The CDR3 coding sequence is TGTGCCAGCAGTGAAGCCTACCGGAGAGTATCCCTCCACTTT. J is TRBJ1-6 and V is TRBV6-1; D remains ambiguous. The ends were cut back, 0 bases at V and 14 bases at J, with 14 bases in the middle. From germline, CDR1 is MNHNS and CDR2 SASEGT. The CDR3 runs 14 residues.

The V and J genes are TRBV6-1 and TRBJ1-3; 8 bases agree with TRBD1. The CDR3 covers 20 residues. V lost 0 bases and J lost 5; bases outside the gene matches: 18. Germline loops: CDR1 MNHNS, CDR2 SASEGT. The chain's CDR3 is CASSEALQGAGGRARNTIYF. CDR3 DNA sequence: TGTGCCAGCAGTGAAGCGCTTCAGGGGGCTGGAGGTAGAGCCAGAAACACCATATATTTT.

A remark on this clone: The identical CDR3 is also encoded by other nucleotide sequences in the sample. The rearrangement uses TRBV7-9 and TRBJ2-7; 12 bases agree with TRBD2. The CDR3 spans 15 residues. V shed 5 bases, J shed 1 base, and the junction held 3 bases outside the gene matches. Germline V gene lookup returns CDR1 SEHNR and CDR2 FQNEAQ (reference sequence). The CDR3 loop is CASSPGLAGSYEQYF. DNA of the CDR3: TGTGCCAGCAGCCCAGGACTAGCGGGATCCTACGAGCAGTACTTC.

V gene TRBV21-1 combines with J gene TRBJ2-3; the table's D call of TRBD1 was not tested on the DNA. TRBV21-1 is given as a pseudogene. This CDR3 has 16 amino acids. The CDR3 bases are TGTGCCAGCAGCAAACTACAGGACGGAAGCACAGATACGCAGTATTTT. It yields the protein CASSKLQDGSTDTQYF.

The chain employs TRBV7-2 and TRBJ2-3; possibly TRBD2 for D (6 bases). The CDR3 spans 14 residues. Germline CDR1 reads SGHTA; CDR2 reads FQGNSA. Trimming removed 5 bases at V and 2 bases at J, with 11 bases between. In nucleotides, the CDR3 is TGTGCCAGCAGCCAGGGACTTTTCACAGATACGCAGTATTTT. Its translation is CASSQGLFTDTQYF.

This clone was counted a few times. V gene TRBV5-1 combines with J gene TRBJ2-7, with D possibly TRBD1 on 6 matching bases. This CDR3 has 14 residues. CDR1 is SGHRS and CDR2 is YFSETQ in the germline V gene. Trimming left V 1 base short and J 6 bases short, with 14 bases between. CDR3 sequence (DNA): TGCGCCAGCAGCTTGCTAGCAGGGGAATCCGAGCAGTACTTC. It translates to CASSLLAGESEQYF.

The sample holds one count of this clone. The chain is built from TRBV2 and TRBJ2-3, with 10 bases lining up with TRBD2. In germline, CDR1 is SNHLY, CDR2 FYNNEI. V was clipped by 2 bases and J by 5 bases; unmatched bases: 7. This CDR3 contains 16 residues. The CDR3 sequence: CASSEMLAGVLDTQYF. For the CDR3, the DNA is TGTGCCAGCAGTGAAATGCTAGCGGGAGTTCTAGATACGCAGTATTTT.

The chain combines TRBV7-6 with TRBJ2-2, with TRBD2 matching over 10 bases. Germline V CDR1 and CDR2: SGHVS, FNYEAQ. The V and J ends lost 5 bases and 5 bases, in that order; junction bases with no gene match: 8. There are 16 residues in the CDR3. The CDR3 sequence is CASSVSSGSMTGELFF. CDR3 nucleotide sequence: TGTGCCAGCAGCGTTTCTAGCGGGAGTATGACCGGGGAGCTGTTTTTT. The complete variable domain, with remaining parts taken from reference TRBV7-6 and TRBJ2-2, reads GAGVSQSPRYKVTKRGQDVALRCDPISGHVSLYWYRQALGQGPEFLTYFNYEAQQDKSGLPNDRFSAERPEGSISTLTIQRTEQRDSAMYRCASSVSSGSMTGELFFGEGSRLTVL.

The chain combines TRBV5-1 with TRBJ2-5; the D gene is possibly TRBD2 (5 bases). The J call may be faulty, since TRBJ2-7 better matches the DNA end. The CDR3 sequence is 13 residues long. CDR1 is SGHRS and CDR2 is YFSETQ in the germline V gene. The CDR3 DNA reads as TGCGCCAGCTCCAAACGGGAATTATACGAGCAGTACTTC. It codes for CASSKRELYEQYF.

This chain joins TRBV30 and TRBJ2-7, with D possibly matching TRBD1 (6 bases). The germline CDR1 and CDR2 sequences are GTSNPN and SVGIG (reference sequence). This CDR3 has 12 amino acids. V lost 5 bases to trimming and J lost 7 bases, with 15 bases between them. The chain's CDR3 is CAWEVGAREQYF. For the CDR3, the DNA is TGTGCCTGGGAGGTGGGGGCGAGAGAGCAGTACTTC.

The chain uses TRBV14 and TRBJ2-2; TRBD2 is a possible D gene (7 bases). Looked up from germline, CDR1 is SGHDN and CDR2 is FVKESK. Deletions cut 2 bases from V and 4 bases from J, with 11 bases between. The CDR3 spans 15 residues. CDR3 loop: CASSQYREGTGELFF. In nucleotides, the CDR3 is TGTGCCAGCAGCCAATACAGGGAGGGCACCGGGGAGCTGTTTTTT.

J is TRBJ2-5 and V is TRBV9, with TRBD1 matching over 12 bases. The DNA end is a closer match to TRBJ2-7, so the J assignment may be wrong. From germline, CDR1 is SGDLS and CDR2 YYNGEE. CDR3 length: 16 amino acids. CDR3 loop: CASSPPPGQGAVEQYF. CDR3 DNA: TGTGCCAGCAGCCCCCCGCCGGGACAGGGGGCTGTCGAGCAGTACTTC.

The V call is TRBV19, the J call TRBJ2-3; 8 bases line up with TRBD1. The CDR3 runs 14 residues. CDR1 and CDR2 (germline): LNHDA, SQIVND (reference sequence). With V trimmed by 2 bases and J by 4 bases, 2 bases remained unmatched. The CDR3 nucleotides read TGTGCCAGTAGTATACAGGGGGCGGCAGATACGCAGTATTTT. Translating gives CASSIQGAADTQYF.

The chain is built from TRBV9 and TRBJ2-7; the match to TRBD1 covers 11 bases. The germline V gene has CDR1 SGDLS and CDR2 YYNGEE. This CDR3 has 15 residues. The junction had 4 bases not matched to a gene; V was cut back by 3 bases and J by 2 bases. As DNA, the CDR3 is TGTGCCAGCAGCGAGCGGGACAGGGGGGCCTACGAGCAGTACTTC. Protein: CASSERDRGAYEQYF.

The V and J genes are TRBV7-8 and TRBJ2-2; D perhaps matches TRBD1 (6 bases). V was clipped by 0 bases and J by 0 bases, with 14 bases between them. In germline, CDR1 is SGHVS, CDR2 FQNEAQ. This CDR3 spans 18 amino acids. The CDR3 nucleotides read TGTGCCAGCAGCTTAGCAGGGAACAGGGTGTCGAACACCGGGGAGCTGTTTTTT. This translates into CASSLAGNRVSNTGELFF.

CDR3 amino acids: CASSSIRQERSSYNEQFF. CDR3 DNA: TGTGCCAGCAGTTCAATACGACAGGAGCGGAGCTCCTACAATGAGCAGTTCTTC. The V call is TRBV28, the J call TRBJ2-1; perhaps TRBD1 as D (6 bases). CDR1 MDHEN and CDR2 SYDVKM come from the germline V gene. The CDR3 is made up of 18 amino acids. V was shortened by 4 bases and J by 0 bases, with 19 bases between the two germline ends.

The chain joins TRBV7-9 to TRBJ2-1; TRBD2 aligns across 7 bases. The V segment lost 5 bases and the J segment 6 bases; nucleotides outside the gene matches: 13. Germline V gene data show CDR1 as SEHNR and CDR2 as FQNEAQ (reference sequence). The CDR3 sequence is 16 residues long. The CDR3 region is CASSPRVAGMGNEQFF. The CDR3 nucleotides read TGTGCCAGCAGCCCCAGAGTAGCGGGTATGGGCAATGAGCAGTTCTTC.

The rearrangement links TRBV28 to TRBJ2-2; tentatively, D is TRBD2 (5 bases). Trimming took off 7 bases at V and 0 bases at J, with 12 bases between the two ends. CDR1 MDHEN and CDR2 SYDVKM come from the germline V gene. This CDR3 contains 15 residues. CDR3 protein: CASKLGGANTGELFF. CDR3 coding DNA: TGTGCCAGCAAACTAGGCGGCGCGAACACCGGGGAGCTGTTTTTT.

This clone was found a few times. The chain is built from TRBV10-3 and TRBJ2-5; D uncertain. CDR1 is ENHRY, CDR2 SYGVKD, per germline. V gave up 4 bases and J gave up 2 bases, with 5 bases separating them. The CDR3 sequence is 12 residues long. The CDR3 DNA follows: TGTGCCATCAGTGCTAATCAAGAGACCCAGTACTTC. Translation gives CAISANQETQYF.

The chain carries TRBV18 and TRBJ1-1; TRBD1 aligns across 7 bases. The CDR3 has 13 amino acids. V lost 3 bases, J lost 7 bases, and 5 bases stayed unmatched. From germline, CDR1 is KGHSH and CDR2 LQKENI. The CDR3: CASSPYRGSEAFF. As DNA, the CDR3 is TGTGCCAGCTCACCCTACAGGGGAAGTGAAGCTTTCTTT.

This clone was seen more than once but under ten times. The chain is built from TRBV4-1 and TRBJ1-4, with 8 nucleotides matching TRBD1. Germline V gives CDR1 MGHRA, CDR2 YSYEKL. V lost 4 bases to trimming and J lost 5 bases; unmatched junction nucleotides: 6. This CDR3 is built from 15 residues. This chain's CDR3 is CASSPPGQENEKLFF. The CDR3 nucleotides are TGCGCCAGCAGCCCGCCGGGACAGGAAAATGAAAAACTGTTTTTT.

This clone came up once. The genes are TRBV6-5 and TRBJ2-3, with a possible D match to TRBD2 (7 bases). This CDR3 has 16 amino acids. With 4 bases removed from V and 0 bases from J, the gap between germline ends came to 14 bases. Germline values: CDR1 MNHEY, CDR2 SVGAGI. The CDR3 coding sequence is TGTGCCAGCAGTTCGCTAGGGGGGGGGAGCACAGATACGCAGTATTTT. It translates to CASSSLGGGSTDTQYF.

The chain links TRBV7-9 to TRBJ2-7; no definite D call. This CDR3 has 15 amino acids. The V gene lost 1 base and the J gene lost 0 bases, with 10 bases spanning the gap. Looked up from germline, CDR1 is SEHNR and CDR2 is FQNEAQ (reference sequence). CDR3 sequence reads: CASSLVPASSYEQYF. CDR3 DNA: TGTGCCAGCAGCTTAGTTCCAGCTAGCTCCTACGAGCAGTACTTC.

This rearrangement joins TRBV5-8 to TRBJ1-1; D is possibly TRBD1 (5 bases). Germline CDR1 reads SGHTS; CDR2 reads YDEGEE. This CDR3 comprises 15 residues. The ends were cut back, 4 bases at V and 3 bases at J, with 16 bases in the middle. Written as DNA, the CDR3 is TGTGCCAGCAGCCTGCCGAGGGGCGGGGACACTGAAGCTTTCTTT. It codes for CASSLPRGGDTEAFF.

The chain combines TRBV25-1 with TRBJ2-7, with TRBD2 as a possible D gene (7 bases). Germline CDR1 reads MGHDK; CDR2 reads SYGVNS. This CDR3 region has 16 residues. The V gene lost 0 bases and the J gene lost 7 bases, with 19 bases spanning the gap. In DNA, the CDR3 is TGTGCCAGCAGTGAATATGGGGCACAAGGGGGGGGTGAGCAGTACTTC. It is translated as CASSEYGAQGGGEQYF.

The chain combines TRBV29-1 with TRBJ2-7; tentatively, D is TRBD1 (5 bases). This CDR3 region has 13 residues. Germline CDR1 reads SQVTM; CDR2 reads ANQGSEA. Deletions cut 3 bases from V and 7 bases from J, with 16 bases between. The CDR3 bases are TGCAGCGTTGACAAACAGGAGCCTGGGGAGCAGTACTTC. Translation: CSVDKQEPGEQYF.

CDR3 nucleotide sequence: TGTGCCAGCACAACAGGGGTGTTAACTGAAGCTTTCTTT. Amino acids: CASTTGVLTEAFF. J is TRBJ1-1 and V is TRBV25-1; 7 bases are a match to TRBD1. The CDR3 extends over 13 amino acids. Trimming at V came to 7 bases and at J to 5 bases, leaving 7 bases not matched to a gene. The germline V gene encodes CDR1 MGHDK and CDR2 SYGVNS.

J is TRBJ2-2 and V is TRBV7-3; 9 bases are shared with TRBD2. Trimming removed 6 bases from V and 6 bases from J; junction bases left unmatched: 5. CDR3 length: 14 amino acids. Germline CDR1 and CDR2: SGHTA and FQGTGA. CDR3 coding DNA: TGTGCCAGCAGTCAACAGCGGGAGGCCGGGGAGCTGTTTTTT. Translating it yields CASSQQREAGELFF.